The rows below give T cell receptor beta chains drawn from one sample of a study of blood T cell repertoires in COVID-19. Clones were sequenced by immunoSEQ multiplex PCR, and TCRdb holds only the in-frame ones, with some missing. Among 75,000 to 100,000 clones listed, nearly 90% were seen once. Sequenced input: peripheral blood. The receptors stem from a man aged 65 to 79 with acute or convalescent COVID-19. CDR3s include the opening cysteine and the closing phenylalanine or tryptophan. Fields, in order: D gene, V gene, J gene, clone size, CDR3 protein, CDR3 DNA. A D gene is named only where the DNA matches it firmly. The size entry is marked missing in some rows and otherwise reads once, few, many or a size class.

>TRBD1|TRBV5-1|TRBJ1-4|-
CASSVLTGPGEKLFF
TGCGCCAGCAGCGTTTTGACAGGGCCCGGTGAAAAACTGTTTTTT
>TRBD1|TRBV5-1|TRBJ1-3|-
CASSGGGTDSGNTIYF
TGCGCCAGCAGCGGAGGGGGGACAGACTCTGGAAACACCATATATTTT
>TRBD1|TRBV19|TRBJ2-7|-
CASRLGQGANEQYF
TGTGCCAGTAGATTAGGACAGGGGGCGAACGAGCAGTACTTC
>-|TRBV28|TRBJ2-5|-
CASNKPMPGHAGTQYF
TGTGCCAGCAATAAACCGATGCCGGGACACGCGGGGACCCAGTACTTC
>TRBD1|TRBV15|TRBJ1-3|few
CATSRGDRGRSDGNTIYF
TGTGCCACCAGCAGAGGGGACAGGGGGCGATCGGATGGAAACACCATATATTTT
>TRBD1|TRBV2|TRBJ1-4|-
CASSRTGGMSEKLFF
TGTGCCAGCAGTCGAACAGGGGGAATGAGTGAAAAACTGTTTTTT
>TRBD1|TRBV5-4|TRBJ2-7|-
CASSLSRDRAAYEQYF
TGTGCCAGCAGCTTGTCCCGGGACAGGGCAGCCTACGAGCAGTACTTC
>-|TRBV6-5|TRBJ1-3|-
CASRISGSGNTIYF
TGTGCCAGCAGAATCTCGGGGAGCGGAAACACCATATATTTT
>-|TRBV5-4|TRBJ1-1|-
CASRGGGQEGTEAFF
TGTGCCAGCAGGGGGGGAGGGCAAGAAGGCACTGAAGCTTTCTTT
>-|TRBV12-3/TRBV12-4|TRBJ1-1|-
CASSIRVGGEAFF
TGTGCCAGCAGTATCAGGGTCGGGGGTGAAGCTTTCTTT
>-|TRBV7-9|TRBJ1-1|-
CASRVDGLGTEAFF
TGTGCCAGCAGGGTCGACGGACTCGGCACTGAAGCTTTCTTT
>-|TRBV19|TRBJ1-2|-
CASSILVRNYGYTF
TGTGCCAGTAGTATTTTGGTCAGAAACTATGGCTACACCTTC
>TRBD1|TRBV5-1|TRBJ2-2|-
CASRVDRAGELFF
TGCGCCAGCAGAGTCGACAGGGCCGGGGAGCTGTTTTTT
>-|TRBV19|TRBJ2-3|-
CAIAVSLASDTQYF
TGTGCCATCGCCGTTTCTCTAGCCTCCGATACGCAGTATTTT
>-|TRBV28|TRBJ1-1|-
CASTAGTEAFF
TGTGCCAGCACCGCGGGCACTGAAGCTTTCTTT
>TRBD1|TRBV7-2|TRBJ1-1|-
CASSLGTGLNTEAFF
TGTGCCAGCAGCTTAGGGACAGGGCTGAACACTGAAGCTTTCTTT
>-|TRBV5-1|TRBJ2-5|-
CASSLARQAGETQYF
TGCGCCAGCAGCTTGGCCAGACAGGCGGGCGAGACCCAGTACTTC
>-|TRBV21-1|TRBJ2-3|-
CASSTKLADTQYF
TGTGCCAGCAGCACGAAGCTCGCTGATACGCAGTATTTT
>-|TRBV19|TRBJ1-1|-
CASSITGTLPENTEAFF
TGTGCCAGTAGTATCACAGGGACCCTACCGGAGAACACTGAAGCTTTCTTT
>-|TRBV10-2|TRBJ1-6|-
CASSDGGSRSPLHF
TGCGCCAGCAGTGACGGCGGATCACGGTCACCCCTCCACTTT